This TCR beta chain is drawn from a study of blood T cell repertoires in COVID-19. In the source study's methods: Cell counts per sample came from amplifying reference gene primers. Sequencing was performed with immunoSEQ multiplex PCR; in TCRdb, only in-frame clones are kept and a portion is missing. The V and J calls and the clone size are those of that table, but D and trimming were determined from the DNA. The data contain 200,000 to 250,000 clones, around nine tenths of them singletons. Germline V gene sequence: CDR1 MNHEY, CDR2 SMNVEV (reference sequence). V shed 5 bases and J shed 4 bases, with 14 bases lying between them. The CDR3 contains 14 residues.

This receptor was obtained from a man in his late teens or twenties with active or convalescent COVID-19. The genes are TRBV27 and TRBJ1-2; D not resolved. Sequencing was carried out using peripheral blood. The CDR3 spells CASSRARDSYGYTF. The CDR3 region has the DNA TGTGCCAGCAGTAGAGCCCGGGATTCCTATGGCTACACCTTC.